This T cell receptor (beta chain) was obtained from a study of identical twins. Overall study findings and caveats: Beta out-of-frame twin sharing showed a weaker excess.

This clonotype counts as medium-sized. Its antigen is unknown. The CDR3 length is 16 residues. Germline loops: CDR1 SGHVS, CDR2 FQNEAQ. V lost 0 bases and J lost 0, with 10 bases in between. TCRdb redid the calling of the 5' RACE reads with MiXCR, one entry per CDR3 protein. The sample carries about 660,000 distinct CDR3 sequences, about 9.4% recorded once. This sample also appeared in a second study, on yellow fever vaccine responses in identical twins.

The V call is TRBV7-8, the J call TRBJ2-3, with no clear D. The sequence came from a woman aged 18-35 years in good health. The sample comprised PBMCs. The CDR3 region is CASSLAFKGSTDTQYF. CDR3 DNA: TGTGCCAGCAGCTTAGCGTTTAAGGGAAGCACAGATACGCAGTATTTT.